What follows are 22 T cell receptor beta chains derived from one specimen sequenced in a study of T cells after yellow fever vaccination. TCRdb itself ran the 5' RACE reads through MiXCR, one entry per CDR3 protein. The sample holds approximately 170,000 distinct CDR3 sequences, approximately 9.9% seen once. The sequences come from CD8+ T cells sorted from PBMCs, collected 15 days after the yellow fever booster vaccination. These receptors were taken from a man between 18 and 29 years old who received the YFV17D yellow fever vaccine.

J is TRBJ2-3 and V is TRBV7-3, with TRBD2 as a possible D gene (6 bases). CDR3 length equals 14 residues. Trimming took 5 bases from V and 4 from J, leaving 13 bases between them. In germline, CDR1 is SGHTA, CDR2 FQGTGA. DNA of the CDR3: TGTGCCAGCAGCCTCCTTGCGGGACCAGATACGCAGTATTTT. Amino acids: CASSLLAGPDTQYF.

This chain joins TRBV27 and TRBJ1-1, with 7 bases aligning to TRBD1. V lost 6 bases to trimming and J lost 4 bases; unmatched junction nucleotides: 20. Germline V gene sequence: CDR1 MNHEY, CDR2 SMNVEV (reference sequence). There are 18 residues in the CDR3. The CDR3 here is CASSSLTGEGAGSTEAFF. Written as DNA, the CDR3 is TGTGCCAGCAGCAGTCTAACAGGGGAAGGGGCGGGCAGCACTGAAGCTTTCTTT.

This clonotype has just a few counts. This rearrangement joins TRBV7-9 to TRBJ2-1; D is ambiguous. Germline CDR1 and CDR2: SEHNR and FQNEAQ (reference sequence). CDR3 length equals 14 residues. Deletions cut 4 bases from V and 4 bases from J, with 11 bases between. CDR3 region: CASSSPMGYNEQFF. CDR3 sequence (DNA): TGTGCCAGCAGCTCACCGATGGGGTACAATGAGCAGTTCTTC.

In this sample, this clonotype turned up a few times. V and J are TRBV25-1 and TRBJ1-1; TRBD1 matches at 7 bases. V dropped 8 bases and J dropped 0; count of bases not matched to a gene: 9. Germline V gives CDR1 MGHDK, CDR2 SYGVNS. This CDR3 region has 15 residues. CDR3 in amino acids: CASSGQSSMNTEAFF. CDR3 DNA: TGTGCCAGCTCGGGACAGTCGTCAATGAACACTGAAGCTTTCTTT.

V usage is TRBV4-1 and J usage is TRBJ1-1; no definite D call. The CDR3 loop spans 14 amino acids. Trimming shortened V by 1 base and J by 3 bases, and 9 bases separated the two germline ends. Germline CDR1 is MGHRA and CDR2 is YSYEKL. The CDR3 nucleotides read TGCGCCAGCAGCCAAGTGGACGGGGACACTGAAGCTTTCTTT. It codes for CASSQVDGDTEAFF.

This clonotype was counted only a few times. V and J are TRBV6-5 and TRBJ2-3, with 7 bases aligning to TRBD2. Germline lookup yields CDR1 MNHEY and CDR2 SVGAGI. V was pared by 5 bases and J by 6 bases, with 17 bases of the junction left unmatched. This CDR3 spans 17 amino acids. CDR3 DNA sequence: TGTGCCAGCAGTACCCTCGCGTTAGCGGGCCCCCACGATACGCAGTATTTT. Amino acid sequence: CASSTLALAGPHDTQYF.

This clonotype was counted a few times. The rearrangement uses TRBV6-5 and TRBJ2-3; perhaps TRBD2 as D (5 bases). This CDR3 has 13 amino acids. V lost 2 bases and J 12 bases, leaving 15 bases between the germline ends. The germline V gene encodes CDR1 MNHEY and CDR2 SVGAGI. The CDR3 DNA reads TGTGCCAGCAGTTACCCCGGACTGGGCATACAGTATTTT. It translates to CASSYPGLGIQYF.

This clonotype has ten or more counts. The V and J genes are TRBV6-5 and TRBJ2-1, with 11 bases identical to TRBD2. Germline V gene sequence: CDR1 MNHEY, CDR2 SVGAGI. Germline trimming cut 2 bases from V and 3 bases from J; bases unmatched to any gene: 6. The CDR3 is 17 amino acids. The CDR3 bases are TGTGCCAGCAGTTACGCATCCGGGACTAGCGGCTACAATGAGCAGTTCTTC. Amino acids: CASSYASGTSGYNEQFF.

This sequence joins TRBV7-2 and TRBJ2-3, with 7 positions matching TRBD1. V shed 10 bases and J 0 bases; nucleotides not matched to a gene: 4. Germline assignment: CDR1 SGHTA and CDR2 FQGNSA. The CDR3 runs 13 residues. For the CDR3, the DNA is TGTGCCACCGCGACAGGGAGCACAGATACGCAGTATTTT. This translates into CATATGSTDTQYF. The entire variable domain, with the rest obtained from reference TRBV7-2 and TRBJ2-3, is as follows: GAGVSQSPSNKVTEKGKDVELRCDPISGHTALYWYRQSLGQGLEFLIYFQGNSAPDKSGLPSDRFSAERTGGSVSTLTIQRTQQEDSAVYLCATATGSTDTQYFGPGTRLTVL.

This clonotype appeared many times. The chain joins TRBV5-1 to TRBJ2-1, with D uncertain. Germline CDR1 reads SGHRS; CDR2 reads YFSETQ. V was clipped by 0 bases and J by 7 bases, with 8 bases between them. This CDR3 is built from 13 residues. The CDR3 loop is CASSLGDINEQFF. In nucleotides, the CDR3 is TGCGCCAGCAGCTTGGGAGATATTAATGAGCAGTTCTTC.

This clonotype has a handful of counts. The V gene is TRBV4-2, the J gene TRBJ2-3; D possibly corresponds to TRBD2 (5 bases). The CDR3 is 15 residues long. From germline, CDR1 is LGHNA and CDR2 YNFKEQ. Trimming pared 0 bases from V and 4 bases from J, leaving 11 bases between. The DNA of the CDR3 is TGTGCCAGCAGCCAAGAGGAAGCGGTTTCAGATACGCAGTATTTT. Translated: CASSQEEAVSDTQYF.

The genes are TRBV7-3 and TRBJ2-3; the match to TRBD2 covers 7 bases. This CDR3 is 16 amino acids long. In germline, CDR1 is SGHTA, CDR2 FQGTGA. Losses at the gene ends were 5 bases for V and 4 bases for J; bases not matched to a gene: 12. CDR3 bases: TGTGCCAGCAGCGCCTCTAGCGGCTGGTTACCAGATACGCAGTATTTT. Amino acids: CASSASSGWLPDTQYF.

This clonotype has more than one count but fewer than ten. This chain joins TRBV7-9 and TRBJ2-7; D is unclear. The germline CDR1 and CDR2 sequences are SEHNR and FQNEAQ (reference sequence). The CDR3 runs 13 residues. V was pared by 4 bases and J by 4 bases, with 11 bases between. The CDR3 bases are TGTGCCAGCAGCTCACGGTATGAGTACGAGCAGTACTTC. It yields the protein CASSSRYEYEQYF.

This clonotype was found many times. The chain is built from TRBV29-1 and TRBJ2-5; 11 nucleotides line up with TRBD2. V trimming: 3 bases; J trimming: 5 bases; junction bases outside the gene matches: 8. The CDR3 is 15 residues long. Per germline, CDR1 SQVTM and CDR2 ANQGSEA. In nucleotides, the CDR3 is TGCAGCGTTGAGCTAACTAGCGGGGGCAGGGAGACCCAGTACTTC. Translating it yields CSVELTSGGRETQYF.

This clonotype was seen many times. The chain combines TRBV2 with TRBJ2-2; D is uncertain. This CDR3 region has 14 residues. V lost 1 base, J lost 1 base, and 4 bases lay in between. The germline V gene encodes CDR1 SNHLY and CDR2 FYNNEI. The CDR3 region has the DNA TGTGCCAGCAGTGAAGGCAAGAACACCGGGGAGCTGTTTTTT. Its protein product is CASSEGKNTGELFF.

In DNA form, the CDR3 reads TGTGCCAGCAGTGCCAGGGCAACCTACGAGCAGTACTTC. Amino acid sequence: CASSARATYEQYF. This chain uses TRBV27 with TRBJ2-7; TRBD1 is a possible D gene (5 bases). Per germline, CDR1 MNHEY and CDR2 SMNVEV (reference sequence). The germline V and J ends were trimmed by 5 bases and 2 bases, with 10 bases remaining between them. The CDR3 consists of 13 residues.

The rearrangement links TRBV27 to TRBJ1-4, with a tentative D call TRBD1 (6 bases). CDR1 MNHEY and CDR2 SMNVEV come from the germline V gene (reference sequence). The CDR3 totals 14 residues. V shed 6 bases and J shed 8 bases, with 16 bases lying between them. The CDR3 sequence: CASSPIGGYEKLFF. The CDR3 nucleotides are TGTGCCAGCAGCCCAATCGGGGGCTACGAAAAACTGTTTTTT.

The chain employs TRBV7-6 and TRBJ1-3, with 8 bases aligning to TRBD1. With V trimmed by 5 bases and J by 3 bases, 6 bases remained unmatched. CDR3 size: 15 residues. Germline V CDR1 and CDR2: SGHVS, FNYEAQ. Written as DNA, the CDR3 is TGTGCCAGCAGCCCGGGACAGGATTTTGGAAACACCATATATTTT. Translation gives CASSPGQDFGNTIYF.

A word on this clonotype: At one of its ends the junction is not consistent with the germline gene, which may arise from a read error. The chain combines TRBV7-9 with TRBJ1-5; D gene unclear. There are 14 residues in the CDR3. Germline lookup yields CDR1 SEHNR and CDR2 FQNEAQ (reference sequence). CDR3 sequence: CASSVAVNPEPQHF. DNA for the CDR3: TGTGCCAGCAGCGTAGCCGTGAACCCCGAGCCCCAGCATTTT.

This clonotype showed up just a few times. This rearrangement joins TRBV2 to TRBJ2-3; D is ambiguous. The V and J ends lost 7 bases and 0 bases respectively, with 17 bases between them. In germline, CDR1 is SNHLY, CDR2 FYNNEI. This CDR3 is 16 amino acids long. DNA of the CDR3: TGTGCCAGCACCAAAAGGATTCAGTCCAGCACAGATACGCAGTATTTT. Encoded protein: CASTKRIQSSTDTQYF.

This clonotype was recorded a few times. The gene calls are TRBV27 and TRBJ2-7; TRBD1 might be the D (5 bases). Germline CDR1 is MNHEY and CDR2 is SMNVEV (reference sequence). Trimming stripped 2 bases from V and 6 bases from J, with 11 bases between. The CDR3 totals 13 residues. The CDR3 nucleotides are TGTGCCAGCAGTTTAGGGCAGGGTAGCGAGCAGTACTTC. Translating gives CASSLGQGSEQYF.

This clonotype was found a few times. This chain uses TRBV7-9 with TRBJ1-5; D perhaps matches TRBD1 (6 bases). V lost 5 bases and J lost 3, with 14 bases in between. The CDR3 runs to 15 residues. Germline CDR1 reads SEHNR; CDR2 reads FQNEAQ (reference sequence). The CDR3: CASSTRTATNQPQHF. In nucleotides, the CDR3 is TGTGCCAGCAGCACGCGGACAGCTACCAATCAGCCCCAGCATTTT.